This is a list of T cell receptor beta chains from one sample in a study of blood T cell repertoires in COVID-19. TCRdb's copy holds only in-frame clones and misses some; the assay was immunoSEQ multiplex PCR. This sample has approximately 390,000 clones, with nearly 90% found just once. The specimen was peripheral blood. The receptor source for this set is a man aged 18-30 years with active or convalescent COVID-19. Each CDR3 is given with its conserved first and last residue. The order of the fields is V gene, clone size, D gene, J gene, CDR3 DNA, CDR3 protein. A D gene is named only where the DNA matches it firmly. A clone size is listed for some rows: how often the clone was seen (once, few, many), or a class if it is expanded.

v_call: TRBV7-3; clone_size: NA; d_call: NA; j_call: TRBJ2-1; cdr3_nt: TGTGCCAGCAGCCCAAAACGTCAGGGGGAGCAGTTCTTC; cdr3_aa: CASSPKRQGEQFF
v_call: TRBV7-8; clone_size: once; d_call: NA; j_call: TRBJ2-7; cdr3_nt: TGTGCCAGCAGCCAGGGGTCCGAGCAGTACTTC; cdr3_aa: CASSQGSEQYF
v_call: TRBV4-2; clone_size: NA; d_call: TRBD2; j_call: TRBJ2-7; cdr3_nt: TGTGCCAGCAGCCAAGAGGGGACTAGCGGGGGCCGGGAGCAGTACTTC; cdr3_aa: CASSQEGTSGGREQYF
v_call: TRBV6-2/TRBV6-3; clone_size: NA; d_call: TRBD1; j_call: TRBJ2-5; cdr3_nt: TGTGCCAGCAGTTGGGGAGACAGGGTCCAAGAGACCCAGTACTTC; cdr3_aa: CASSWGDRVQETQYF
v_call: TRBV7-9; clone_size: few; d_call: NA; j_call: TRBJ2-7; cdr3_nt: TGTGCCAGCTTAGCACAGGGTGACTACGAGCAGTACTTC; cdr3_aa: CASLAQGDYEQYF
v_call: TRBV7-8; clone_size: NA; d_call: NA; j_call: TRBJ2-1; cdr3_nt: TGTGCCAGCAGCTTAGCACGGGTTCCGGGGTACAATGAGCAGTTCTTC; cdr3_aa: CASSLARVPGYNEQFF
v_call: TRBV10-3; clone_size: NA; d_call: NA; j_call: TRBJ1-5; cdr3_nt: TGTGCCAGCCGGGGAGGGGTTGGTCAGCCCCAGCATTTT; cdr3_aa: CASRGGVGQPQHF
v_call: TRBV29-1; clone_size: NA; d_call: NA; j_call: TRBJ2-6; cdr3_nt: TGCAGCGTTACCTCTCTATCGGGTTCCGGGGCCAACGTCCTGACTTTC; cdr3_aa: CSVTSLSGSGANVLTF
v_call: TRBV7-9; clone_size: NA; d_call: TRBD1; j_call: TRBJ2-7; cdr3_nt: TGTGCCAGCAGCTCGATAAGGACAGGGGCCTACGAGCAGTACTTC; cdr3_aa: CASSSIRTGAYEQYF
v_call: TRBV5-5; clone_size: NA; d_call: NA; j_call: TRBJ1-2; cdr3_nt: TGTGCCAGCAGCTTGGTATCCCCTCAGGCAGGAGGGGGGGGCTATGGCTACACCTTC; cdr3_aa: CASSLVSPQAGGGGYGYTF
v_call: TRBV2; clone_size: NA; d_call: TRBD1; j_call: TRBJ1-4; cdr3_nt: TGTGCCAGCAGTGATCCGACCGGGACAGGGTTAGGAAAACTGTTTTTT; cdr3_aa: CASSDPTGTGLGKLFF
v_call: TRBV19; clone_size: NA; d_call: NA; j_call: TRBJ2-1; cdr3_nt: TGTGCCAGTAGTACCCGACCCCCTAGGAAGCGAGGCTCCTACAATGAGCAGTTCTTC; cdr3_aa: CASSTRPPRKRGSYNEQFF
v_call: TRBV2; clone_size: many; d_call: TRBD1; j_call: TRBJ1-1; cdr3_nt: TGTGCCAGCAGGGCTCAGGGACAGGGAGGTAGCGCTTTCTTT; cdr3_aa: CASRAQGQGGSAFF
v_call: TRBV7-2; clone_size: NA; d_call: NA; j_call: TRBJ1-2; cdr3_nt: TGTGCCAGCAGCTTAGCCTCGGGCAGGGGTGGATATGGCTACACCTTC; cdr3_aa: CASSLASGRGGYGYTF
v_call: TRBV2; clone_size: NA; d_call: TRBD1; j_call: TRBJ1-4; cdr3_nt: TGTGCCAGCAGTGAAATTCGCAGGGACAGGGGAAAGGGGAAACTGTTTTTT; cdr3_aa: CASSEIRRDRGKGKLFF
v_call: TRBV7-2; clone_size: NA; d_call: TRBD1; j_call: TRBJ1-3; cdr3_nt: TGTGCCAGCAGTCAGGACAGGGCCGGAAACACCATATATTTT; cdr3_aa: CASSQDRAGNTIYF
v_call: TRBV19; clone_size: NA; d_call: NA; j_call: TRBJ1-5; cdr3_nt: TGTGCCAGTAGTATAGACGACAGCTTCAGCAATCAGCCCCAGCATTTT; cdr3_aa: CASSIDDSFSNQPQHF
v_call: TRBV28; clone_size: NA; d_call: TRBD2; j_call: TRBJ2-3; cdr3_nt: TGTGCCAGCAGTTCTGGCGGGGGTCTTGCAGATACGCAGTATTTT; cdr3_aa: CASSSGGGLADTQYF
v_call: TRBV7-9; clone_size: once; d_call: NA; j_call: TRBJ1-1; cdr3_nt: TGTGCCAGCAGCTTTTTTCAGGGCACTGAAGCTTTCTTT; cdr3_aa: CASSFFQGTEAFF
v_call: TRBV7-2; clone_size: NA; d_call: NA; j_call: TRBJ1-4; cdr3_nt: TGTGCCAGCAGCAAGGGGGGGAATGAAAAACTGTTTTTT; cdr3_aa: CASSKGGNEKLFF
v_call: TRBV19; clone_size: NA; d_call: NA; j_call: TRBJ2-5; cdr3_nt: TGTGCCAGTAGTAGGGACATACAAGAGACCCAGTACTTC; cdr3_aa: CASSRDIQETQYF
v_call: TRBV19; clone_size: NA; d_call: NA; j_call: TRBJ2-2; cdr3_nt: TGTGCCAGTAGTATTATGGGGCAGACCGGGGAGCTGTTTTTT; cdr3_aa: CASSIMGQTGELFF
v_call: TRBV4-2; clone_size: NA; d_call: TRBD2; j_call: TRBJ2-1; cdr3_nt: TGTGCCAGCAGCAACCCGGCGGGAGTAGACAATGAGCAGTTCTTC; cdr3_aa: CASSNPAGVDNEQFF
v_call: TRBV7-3; clone_size: NA; d_call: TRBD1; j_call: TRBJ2-7; cdr3_nt: TGTGCCAGCAGCCCCGGGACAGGGGGCTACGAGCAGTACTTC; cdr3_aa: CASSPGTGGYEQYF
v_call: TRBV4-2; clone_size: once; d_call: NA; j_call: TRBJ2-3; cdr3_nt: TGTGCCAGCAGCCAAGGTGACAGATTTAGCACAGATACGCAGTATTTT; cdr3_aa: CASSQGDRFSTDTQYF
v_call: TRBV5-6; clone_size: NA; d_call: NA; j_call: TRBJ1-5; cdr3_nt: TGTGCCAGCAGCTACGGCAGGGATCAGCCCCAGCATTTT; cdr3_aa: CASSYGRDQPQHF
v_call: TRBV3-1/TRBV3-2; clone_size: NA; d_call: NA; j_call: TRBJ2-3; cdr3_nt: TGTGCCAGCAGCCAAATCGCAGATACGCAGTATTTT; cdr3_aa: CASSQIADTQYF
v_call: TRBV7-9; clone_size: NA; d_call: TRBD1; j_call: TRBJ2-1; cdr3_nt: TGTGCCAGCAGCCCGCGGACAGGGAAATACAATGAGCAGTTCTTC; cdr3_aa: CASSPRTGKYNEQFF
v_call: TRBV19; clone_size: NA; d_call: TRBD2; j_call: TRBJ2-3; cdr3_nt: TGTGCCAGTAGGCTCGGGACTAGCGGGATCGATACGCAGTATTTT; cdr3_aa: CASRLGTSGIDTQYF
v_call: TRBV7-9; clone_size: NA; d_call: NA; j_call: TRBJ2-4; cdr3_nt: TGTGCCAGCAGCTTACAGGCGGGAACGTTTGCCAAAAACATTCAGTACTTC; cdr3_aa: CASSLQAGTFAKNIQYF
v_call: TRBV9; clone_size: NA; d_call: NA; j_call: TRBJ1-3; cdr3_nt: TGTGCCAGCGGAGGTTGGGACACCATATATTTT; cdr3_aa: CASGGWDTIYF
v_call: TRBV27; clone_size: once; d_call: NA; j_call: TRBJ2-1; cdr3_nt: TGTGCCAGCAGTTGGGCCGGGGGAGGTGGTGAGCAGTTCTTC; cdr3_aa: CASSWAGGGGEQFF
v_call: TRBV7-9; clone_size: NA; d_call: NA; j_call: TRBJ1-3; cdr3_nt: TGTGCCAGCAGCTTAGGGGCAGGTAACTCTGGAAACACCATATATTTT; cdr3_aa: CASSLGAGNSGNTIYF
v_call: TRBV11-3; clone_size: few; d_call: TRBD1; j_call: TRBJ2-5; cdr3_nt: TGTGCCAGCAGCGACAGGGGGCAAGAGACCCAGTACTTC; cdr3_aa: CASSDRGQETQYF
v_call: TRBV4-3; clone_size: once; d_call: NA; j_call: TRBJ1-2; cdr3_nt: TGCGCCAGCAGCCAAGCCCCTTCCGCTAACTATGGCTACACCTTC; cdr3_aa: CASSQAPSANYGYTF
v_call: TRBV11-3; clone_size: NA; d_call: TRBD2; j_call: TRBJ2-7; cdr3_nt: TGTGCCAGCAGCTTTCAGGCTAGCGGGAAAGAGTCCGAGCAGTACTTC; cdr3_aa: CASSFQASGKESEQYF
v_call: TRBV7-2; clone_size: NA; d_call: TRBD2; j_call: TRBJ2-7; cdr3_nt: TGTGCCAGCAGCTTCGCGGGAGAGGGCGAGCAGTACTTC; cdr3_aa: CASSFAGEGEQYF
v_call: TRBV19; clone_size: NA; d_call: NA; j_call: TRBJ2-2; cdr3_nt: TGTGCCAGTAGTATACCACGTGGGCGGGTAGAGGACACCGGGGAGCTGTTTTTT; cdr3_aa: CASSIPRGRVEDTGELFF
v_call: TRBV6-5; clone_size: NA; d_call: NA; j_call: TRBJ2-3; cdr3_nt: TGTGCCAGCAGCCAAGACAGCCCCCGCACAGATACGCAGTATTTT; cdr3_aa: CASSQDSPRTDTQYF
v_call: TRBV3-1/TRBV3-2; clone_size: NA; d_call: TRBD2; j_call: TRBJ2-1; cdr3_nt: TGTGCCAGCAGCCCGAAGATAACTACCGGGACTAGTAAACATGAGCAGTTCTTC; cdr3_aa: CASSPKITTGTSKHEQFF
v_call: TRBV28; clone_size: NA; d_call: TRBD1; j_call: TRBJ2-7; cdr3_nt: TGTGCCAGCAGCCCGGGGACAGGATCTTACTACGAGCAGTACTTC; cdr3_aa: CASSPGTGSYYEQYF
v_call: TRBV28; clone_size: NA; d_call: NA; j_call: TRBJ2-7; cdr3_nt: TGTGCCAGCACCACAGGGAGTTCGGGTTCCTACGAGCAGTACTTC; cdr3_aa: CASTTGSSGSYEQYF
v_call: TRBV2; clone_size: NA; d_call: NA; j_call: TRBJ1-3; cdr3_nt: TGTGCCAGCAGCGCACTCCCTGGAAACACCATATATTTT; cdr3_aa: CASSALPGNTIYF
v_call: TRBV19; clone_size: once; d_call: TRBD1; j_call: TRBJ2-1; cdr3_nt: TGTGCCAGTAGTATAGGGACAGGGAAAAACAATGAGCAGTTCTTC; cdr3_aa: CASSIGTGKNNEQFF
v_call: TRBV30; clone_size: NA; d_call: NA; j_call: TRBJ2-6; cdr3_nt: TGTGCCTGGAGTCAGGTCCCCGGGGCCAACGTCCTGACTTTC; cdr3_aa: CAWSQVPGANVLTF
v_call: TRBV3-1/TRBV3-2; clone_size: NA; d_call: TRBD2; j_call: TRBJ2-5; cdr3_nt: TGTGCCAGCAGCCAAGTTCTGAAGACTAGCGTGAGAGAGACCCAGTACTTC; cdr3_aa: CASSQVLKTSVRETQYF
v_call: TRBV7-2; clone_size: NA; d_call: NA; j_call: TRBJ1-2; cdr3_nt: TGTGCCAGCAGCTTAGTACCACAGGGTGGTGGCTACACCTTC; cdr3_aa: CASSLVPQGGGYTF
v_call: TRBV12-3/TRBV12-4; clone_size: few; d_call: NA; j_call: TRBJ2-3; cdr3_nt: TGTGCCAGCAGCAAACAGACAGATACGCAGTATTTT; cdr3_aa: CASSKQTDTQYF
v_call: TRBV6-5; clone_size: few; d_call: NA; j_call: TRBJ2-7; cdr3_nt: TGTGCCAGCAGTTACTCGAAAGACAGCTCGGTCGAGCAGTACTTC; cdr3_aa: CASSYSKDSSVEQYF